A single sample is the source of the 30 T cell receptor beta chains below, sequenced in a study of T cell therapy after organ transplantation. The assay was immunoSEQ multiplex PCR, and TCRdb's table has in-frame clones only and misses some. The table lists roughly 3,200 clones, around 81% of them singletons. These TCRs are of unknown antigen specificity. Time point in this sample: 4-8 weeks after completion of therapy. Sequenced here: CD8+ T cells from blood, sampled after autologous CMV-specific T cell therapy. Source of these receptors: a human patient who had received a solid organ transplant and had CMV disease. T cells may partly derive from the graft donor.

Relative to its sample, this clone is medium-sized. V and J are TRBV7-4 and TRBJ2-7; no clear D. Trimming took off 11 bases at V and 2 bases at J, with 7 bases between the two ends. The CDR3 spans 10 residues. Germline assignment: CDR1 SGHVT and CDR2 SQSDAQ. The CDR3 bases are TGTGCCCTCCTCCCCTACGAGCAGTACTTC. Amino acids: CALLPYEQYF.

The rearrangement uses TRBV9 and TRBJ2-5, with D perhaps TRBD1 (5 bases). The CDR3 consists of 15 residues. The germline gives CDR1 SGDLS, CDR2 YYNGEE. V lost 4 bases, J lost 9 bases, and 22 bases lay in between. The CDR3 nucleotides are TGTGCCAGCAGCCCCGAAGGCGACAGCTTTGCGGCCCAGTACTTC. It yields the protein CASSPEGDSFAAQYF.

Within the sample, this clone is large (0.1 to 1%). The chain employs TRBV30 and TRBJ2-3, with TRBD2 as a possible D gene (6 bases). In germline, CDR1 is GTSNPN, CDR2 SVGIG (reference sequence). The ends were cut back, 0 bases at V and 1 base at J, with 11 bases in the middle. The CDR3 extends over 15 amino acids. CDR3 amino acids: CAWSVRSGRTDTQYF. The CDR3 nucleotides are TGTGCCTGGAGTGTACGTAGCGGACGCACAGATACGCAGTATTTT.

This rearrangement joins TRBV30 to TRBJ2-2, with D hard to call. There are 14 residues in the CDR3. The germline V and J ends were trimmed by 3 bases and 6 bases, with 14 bases remaining between them. Germline CDR1 reads GTSNPN; CDR2 reads SVGIG (reference sequence). CDR3 coding DNA: TGTGCCTGGAGCCTCACCCCTAGGGCCGGGGAGCTGTTTTTT. Amino acids: CAWSLTPRAGELFF.

CDR3 nucleotides: TGTGCCAGCAGTTTATCCCAGATGAACACTGAAGCTTTCTTT. Translated: CASSLSQMNTEAFF. V gene TRBV27 combines with J gene TRBJ1-1; D is unclear. Trimming stripped 0 bases from V and 0 bases from J, with 5 bases between. The CDR3 covers 14 residues. Germline-derived CDR1 and CDR2 are MNHEY and SMNVEV (reference sequence).

This clone was observed a few times. This chain links TRBV4-2 with TRBJ1-1; TRBD1 matches 7 bases. Losses at the gene ends were 6 bases for V and 7 bases for J; bases not matched to a gene: 2. Germline CDR1 is LGHNA and CDR2 is YNFKEQ. The CDR3 runs to 11 residues. CDR3 residues: CASRTGVEAFF. Here the CDR3 DNA reads TGTGCCAGCAGAACAGGGGTTGAAGCTTTCTTT.

The genes are TRBV5-4 and TRBJ2-1; 9 positions match TRBD2. Trimming at V came to 3 bases and at J to 5 bases, leaving 6 bases not matched to a gene. The germline V gene encodes CDR1 SGHNT and CDR2 YYREEE (reference sequence). This CDR3 has 15 residues. The CDR3 loop reads CASSSRTSDNNEQFF. CDR3 coding DNA: TGTGCCAGCAGCTCCCGGACTAGCGATAACAATGAGCAGTTCTTC.

About this clone itself: The germline gene is not matched at one end of the junction; a read error may be the cause. J is TRBJ2-5 and V is TRBV7-9; tentatively, D is TRBD1 (5 bases). The CDR3 has 14 residues. Germline CDR1 and CDR2: SEHNR and FQNEAQ (reference sequence). The CDR3 loop is CASSLGGAEEAQYF. The CDR3 DNA reads as TGTGCCAGCAGCTTAGGTGGGGCTGAAGAGGCCCAGTACTTC.

The J gene is TRBJ1-5, the V gene TRBV13; possibly TRBD1 for D (5 bases). Trimming removed 3 bases from V and 9 bases from J, with 18 bases in between. Germline lookup yields CDR1 PRHDT and CDR2 FYEKMQ (reference sequence). This CDR3 spans 15 amino acids. The CDR3 sequence is CASSFGRGLGTPQHF. CDR3 bases: TGTGCCAGCAGCTTCGGCCGAGGGCTGGGGACGCCCCAGCATTTT.

In nucleotides, the CDR3 is TGTGCCAGCAGCCCTGGACTAGAACGAGAGACCCAGTACTTC. This translates into CASSPGLERETQYF. The chain links TRBV7-8 to TRBJ2-5; the match to TRBD2 covers 7 bases. This CDR3 comprises 14 residues. Germline CDR1 and CDR2: SGHVS and FQNEAQ. V was clipped by 5 bases and J by 4 bases; unmatched bases: 7.

The chain has TRBV10-3 and TRBJ1-1, with 7 bases lining up with TRBD1. This CDR3 has 16 residues. The junction had 10 bases not matched to a gene; V was cut back by 4 bases and J by 2 bases. The germline gives CDR1 ENHRY, CDR2 SYGVKD. Written as DNA, the CDR3 is TGTGCCATCAGTGTAACCTTGACAGGGCTCAACACTGAAGCTTTCTTT. This sequence encodes CAISVTLTGLNTEAFF.

This rearrangement joins TRBV7-8 to TRBJ2-5, with a possible D match to TRBD2 (5 bases). The V gene lost 0 bases and the J gene lost 3 bases, with 8 bases spanning the gap. The CDR3 covers 14 residues. The V gene's germline CDR1 is SGHVS and CDR2 FQNEAQ. The CDR3 is CASSLATEEETQYF. CDR3 sequence (DNA): TGTGCCAGCAGCTTAGCGACGGAGGAAGAGACCCAGTACTTC.

V is TRBV9 and J is TRBJ2-1, with 8 bases fitting TRBD2. J was trimmed by 9 bases and V by 4 bases; bases with no gene match: 12. The CDR3 runs 15 residues. Looked up from germline, CDR1 is SGDLS and CDR2 is YYNGEE. The CDR3 protein is CASSTKAGLGPEQFF. DNA of the CDR3: TGTGCCAGCAGCACGAAGGCGGGACTAGGTCCTGAGCAGTTCTTC.

The chain joins TRBV30 to TRBJ2-3; TRBD2 agrees at 9 bases. The CDR3 has 15 residues. Germline V gene sequence: CDR1 GTSNPN, CDR2 SVGIG (reference sequence). Trimming cost V 8 bases and J 6 bases; bases outside gene matches: 15. The CDR3 coding sequence is TGTGCCGGCGGGATCGTTAGCGGGGGCTGGGATACGCAGTATTTT. Protein product: CAGGIVSGGWDTQYF. Full variable domain (remainder filled in from reference TRBV30 and TRBJ2-3): SQTIHQWPATLVQPVGSPLSLECTVEGTSNPNLYWYRQAAGRGLQLLFYSVGIGQISSEVPQNLSASRPQDRQFILSSKKLLLSDSGFYLCAGGIVSGGWDTQYFGPGTRLTVL.

This clone turned up a few times. J is TRBJ2-5 and V is TRBV19; 10 nucleotides line up with TRBD2. The junction had 13 bases not matched to a gene; V was cut back by 6 bases and J by 3 bases. CDR1 LNHDA and CDR2 SQIVND come from the germline V gene (reference sequence). CDR3 size: 17 residues. Written as DNA, the CDR3 is TGTGCCAGTAGCGAATTGTTGGGGCTAGCGGGAGAAGAGACCCAGTACTTC. This sequence encodes CASSELLGLAGEETQYF.

This clone is categorized as medium-sized. The chain joins TRBV4-3 to TRBJ2-1, with D maybe TRBD2 (5 bases). CDR1 and CDR2 (germline): LGHNA, YSLEER. There are 13 residues in the CDR3. The germline V and J ends were trimmed by 0 bases and 9 bases, with 9 bases remaining between them. CDR3 sequence: CASSQEAEAEQFF. The CDR3 DNA is TGCGCCAGCAGCCAAGAGGCGGAGGCTGAGCAGTTCTTC.

The rearrangement links TRBV9 to TRBJ2-1; 8 positions match TRBD1. The germline CDR1 and CDR2 sequences are SGDLS and YYNGEE. CDR3 length: 16 amino acids. V shed 0 bases, J shed 3 bases, and the junction held 5 bases outside the gene matches. This chain's CDR3 is CASSVDGTGDYNEQFF. The CDR3 DNA follows: TGTGCCAGCAGCGTAGATGGGACAGGAGACTACAATGAGCAGTTCTTC.

The J gene is TRBJ2-3, the V gene TRBV9; 9 nucleotides agree with TRBD1. V was clipped by 4 bases and J by 0 bases; unmatched bases: 9. This CDR3 contains 17 residues. Germline V gene sequence: CDR1 SGDLS, CDR2 YYNGEE. CDR3 sequence (DNA): TGTGCCAGCAGCTTACGGACAGGGGACACTAGCACAGATACGCAGTATTTT. The encoded protein is CASSLRTGDTSTDTQYF.

The sample holds one count of this clone. It is likely a read error: a sequence one base away is far more abundant. Other DNA variants within this sample encode the same CDR3. This sequence joins TRBV5-4 and TRBJ2-7; perhaps D is TRBD1 or TRBD2 (6 bases each). Trimming pared 4 bases from V and 7 bases from J, leaving 15 bases between. Germline CDR1 and CDR2: SGHNT and YYREEE (reference sequence). The CDR3 runs to 13 residues. In DNA form, the CDR3 reads TGTGCCAGCAGCCAACGAACAGGGAGGGAGCAGTACTTC. Its translation is CASSQRTGREQYF.

V and J are TRBV5-4 and TRBJ2-1; D is unclear. This CDR3 is built from 11 residues. The V end lost 2 bases, the J end lost 7 bases, and 4 bases lay between the germline ends. Germline V gene sequence: CDR1 SGHNT, CDR2 YYREEE (reference sequence). DNA of the CDR3: TGTGCCAGCAGCTTATCAAATGAGCAGTTCTTC. Its protein is CASSLSNEQFF.

The chain joins TRBV28 to TRBJ2-7; D is perhaps TRBD2 (6 bases). The germline gives CDR1 MDHEN, CDR2 SYDVKM. This CDR3 comprises 13 residues. The V end lost 2 bases, the J end lost 3 bases, and 8 bases lay between the germline ends. For the CDR3, the DNA is TGTGCCAGCAGTTTAGGAGGGGTCTACGAGCAGTACTTC. It translates to CASSLGGVYEQYF.

The genes are TRBV11-3 and TRBJ2-5; D unclear. Germline CDR1 SGHNT, CDR2 YENEEA. The germline V and J ends were trimmed by 3 bases and 5 bases, with 10 bases remaining between them. CDR3 length: 13 residues. This chain's CDR3 is CASSLSDRETQYF. The DNA for the CDR3 is TGTGCCAGCAGCTTGTCTGATCGGGAGACCCAGTACTTC.

The rearrangement links TRBV10-3 to TRBJ2-1; no firm D call. The CDR3 consists of 18 residues. Trimming took 6 bases from V and 4 from J, leaving 25 bases between them. Per the germline V gene, CDR1 is ENHRY and CDR2 is SYGVKD. This CDR3 reads CAISGEGTKHQTYNEQFF. In nucleotides, the CDR3 is TGTGCCATCAGCGGAGAAGGAACAAAACATCAGACGTACAATGAGCAGTTCTTC.

This clone counts as large. The rearrangement joins TRBV5-6 to TRBJ1-2; 10 bases fit TRBD1. CDR3 length equals 13 residues. Trimming took 6 bases from V and 11 from J; bases not matched to a gene: 10. Germline assignment: CDR1 SGHDT and CDR2 YYEEEE. Written as DNA, the CDR3 is TGTGCCAGCACGGTCGGGACAGGGGTAGGGTACACCTTC. Its translation: CASTVGTGVGYTF.

The V and J genes are TRBV28 and TRBJ2-2, with D possibly being TRBD2 (6 bases). Germline V gives CDR1 MDHEN, CDR2 SYDVKM. The CDR3 runs 14 residues. V lost 6 bases and J 4 bases, leaving 12 bases between the germline ends. CDR3 in amino acids: CASRQREFTGELFF. In DNA, the CDR3 is TGTGCCAGCAGGCAACGGGAGTTCACCGGGGAGCTGTTTTTT.

This chain uses TRBV18 with TRBJ1-2; a possible D gene is TRBD1 (6 bases). Germline V gives CDR1 KGHSH, CDR2 LQKENI. CDR3 length: 16 residues. V was cut by 5 bases and J by 0 bases, with 16 bases left in between. The CDR3 spells CASSSSRGLANYGYTF. The CDR3, as DNA: TGTGCCAGCTCATCAAGCAGGGGACTAGCTAACTATGGCTACACCTTC.

The chain recombines TRBV2 with TRBJ2-1; TRBD2 agrees at 11 bases. Germline V gene sequence: CDR1 SNHLY, CDR2 FYNNEI. CDR3 length: 16 residues. With V trimmed by 4 bases and J by 8 bases, 10 bases remained unmatched. DNA for the CDR3: TGTGCCAGCAGTGCGGGTTTACTAGCGGGAGAATATGAGCAGTTCTTC. It codes for CASSAGLLAGEYEQFF.

The chain couples TRBV5-6 to TRBJ2-1, with D possibly TRBD2 on 6 matching bases. V was trimmed by 0 bases and J by 0 bases, leaving 10 bases between them. Germline values: CDR1 SGHDT, CDR2 YYEEEE. The CDR3 covers 16 residues. The chain's CDR3 is CASSLGAGSSYNEQFF. CDR3 nucleotides: TGTGCCAGCAGCTTGGGGGCCGGGAGCTCCTACAATGAGCAGTTCTTC.

This clone was seen only once. This chain connects TRBV10-2 to TRBJ1-1; the match to TRBD1 covers 7 bases. The V segment lost 2 bases and the J segment 1 base; nucleotides outside the gene matches: 4. Germline loops: CDR1 WSHSY, CDR2 SAAADI. The CDR3 has 15 residues. The CDR3 loop is CASSEGYRGNTEAFF. DNA for the CDR3: TGCGCCAGCAGTGAGGGGTACAGGGGGAACACTGAAGCTTTCTTT.

The chain couples TRBV28 to TRBJ2-5; no definite D call. V was cut by 10 bases and J by 3 bases, with 18 bases left in between. Germline CDR1 MDHEN, CDR2 SYDVKM. This CDR3 spans 14 amino acids. CDR3 region: CATSGLGLEETQYF. In nucleotides, the CDR3 is TGTGCCACCTCCGGTTTAGGGTTAGAAGAGACCCAGTACTTC.